This T cell receptor (beta chain) was captured in a study of blood T cells in healthy people across ages. Study conclusions and caveats: Estimated diversity across one million T cells was deemed an underestimate.

The V gene's germline CDR1 is SGHTA and CDR2 FQGNSA. The CDR3 length is 15 residues. V lost 6 bases, J lost 3 bases, and 17 bases lay in between. With a J-beta primer mix and a sample-barcoded 5' primer, a second PCR ran about 6 to 11 cycles. TCRdb reanalysed the 5' RACE reads using MiXCR and keeps one entry per CDR3 protein. The sample has approximately 1.5 million distinct CDR3 sequences, roughly 32% seen once. This clonotype was detected many times. Its antigen is undetermined. The chain links TRBV7-2 to TRBJ2-5, with a tentative D call TRBD1 (6 bases). The sequencing input was blood. The receptor was isolated from a woman younger than 45 in good health. This CDR3 reads CASSSGTKPKETQYF. CDR3 DNA: TGTGCCAGCAGTTCCGGGACAAAGCCTAAAGAGACCCAGTACTTC.